This T cell receptor (beta chain) was identified during a study of T cell changes during pregnancy in multiple sclerosis. The germline CDR1 and CDR2 sequences are SGHRS and YFSETQ. The V segment lost 4 bases and the J segment 7 bases; nucleotides outside the gene matches: 2. This CDR3 region has 13 residues. Measured with immunoSEQ multiplex PCR; TCRdb has only the in-frame clones, and not every one. In the table there are about 40,000 clones, 90% of which are singletons. The gene calls are TRBV5-1 and TRBJ2-1, with 10 bases lining up with TRBD1. The sequencing here drew on CD4+ T cells from peripheral blood mononuclear cells, taken in the third trimester of pregnancy. The receptor was isolated from a female donor with multiple sclerosis, enrolled in a pregnancy study. CDR3 sequence (DNA): TGCGCCAGCAGCCGGGGACAGGGGAATGAGCAGTTCTTC. Its translation: CASSRGQGNEQFF.